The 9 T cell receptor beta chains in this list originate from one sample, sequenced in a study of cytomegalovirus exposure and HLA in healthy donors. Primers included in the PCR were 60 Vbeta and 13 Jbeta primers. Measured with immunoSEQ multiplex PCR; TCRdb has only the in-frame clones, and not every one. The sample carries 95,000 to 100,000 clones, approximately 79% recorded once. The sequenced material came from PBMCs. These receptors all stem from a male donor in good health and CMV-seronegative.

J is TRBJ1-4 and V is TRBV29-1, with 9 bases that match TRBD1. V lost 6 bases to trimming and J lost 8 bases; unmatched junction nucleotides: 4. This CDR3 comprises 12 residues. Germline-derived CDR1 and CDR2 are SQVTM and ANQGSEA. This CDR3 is CSVTGTGEKLFF. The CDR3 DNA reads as TGCAGCGTGACCGGGACAGGGGAAAAACTGTTTTTT.

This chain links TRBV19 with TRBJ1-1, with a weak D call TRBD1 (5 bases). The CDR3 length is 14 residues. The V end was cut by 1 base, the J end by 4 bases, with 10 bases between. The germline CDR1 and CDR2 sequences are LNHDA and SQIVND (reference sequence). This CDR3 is CASSIVGGATEAFF. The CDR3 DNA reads TGTGCCAGTAGTATAGTAGGCGGGGCCACTGAAGCTTTCTTT.

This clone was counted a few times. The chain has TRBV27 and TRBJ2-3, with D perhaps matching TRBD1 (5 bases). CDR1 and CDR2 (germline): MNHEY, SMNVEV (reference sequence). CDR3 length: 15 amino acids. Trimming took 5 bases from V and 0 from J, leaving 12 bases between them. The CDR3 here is CASSLRTLSTDTQYF. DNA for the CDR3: TGTGCCAGCAGTCTAAGGACATTAAGCACAGATACGCAGTATTTT.

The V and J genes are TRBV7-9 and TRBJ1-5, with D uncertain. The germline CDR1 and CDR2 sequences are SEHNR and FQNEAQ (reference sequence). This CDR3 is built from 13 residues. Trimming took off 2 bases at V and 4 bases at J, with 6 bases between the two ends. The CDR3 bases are TGTGCCAGCAGCTTATTAGAAAATCAGCCCCAGCATTTT. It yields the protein CASSLLENQPQHF. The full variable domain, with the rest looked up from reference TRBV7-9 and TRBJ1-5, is DTGVSQNPRHKITKRGQNVTFRCDPISEHNRLYWYRQTLGQGPEFLTYFQNEAQLEKSRLLSDRFSAERPKGSFSTLEIQRTEQGDSAMYLCASSLLENQPQHFGDGTRLSIL.

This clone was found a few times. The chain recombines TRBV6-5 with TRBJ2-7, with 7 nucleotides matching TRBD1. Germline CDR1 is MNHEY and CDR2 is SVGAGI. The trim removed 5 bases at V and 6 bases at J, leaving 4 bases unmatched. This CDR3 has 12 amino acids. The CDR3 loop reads CASSRQGREQYF. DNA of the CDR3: TGTGCCAGCAGTCGACAGGGCCGCGAGCAGTACTTC.

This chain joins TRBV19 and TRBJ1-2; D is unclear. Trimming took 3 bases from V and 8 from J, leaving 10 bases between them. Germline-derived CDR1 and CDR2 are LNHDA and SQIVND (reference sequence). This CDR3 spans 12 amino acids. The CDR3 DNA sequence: TGTGCCAGTAGTATTCCATCGGGAGGCTACACCTTC. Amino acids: CASSIPSGGYTF.

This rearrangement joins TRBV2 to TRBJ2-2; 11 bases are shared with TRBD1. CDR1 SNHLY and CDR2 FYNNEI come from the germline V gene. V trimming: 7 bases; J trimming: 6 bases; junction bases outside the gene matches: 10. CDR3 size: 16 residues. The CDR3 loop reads CASIGQGAIISGELFF. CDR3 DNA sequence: TGTGCCAGCATAGGACAGGGGGCGATAATCTCCGGGGAGCTGTTTTTT.

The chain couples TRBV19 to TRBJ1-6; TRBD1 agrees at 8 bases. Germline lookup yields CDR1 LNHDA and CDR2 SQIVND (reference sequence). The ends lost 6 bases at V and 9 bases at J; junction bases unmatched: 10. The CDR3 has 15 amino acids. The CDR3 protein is CASRSGGHLRSPLHF. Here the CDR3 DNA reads TGTGCCAGTAGATCAGGGGGCCATTTACGTTCACCCCTCCACTTT.

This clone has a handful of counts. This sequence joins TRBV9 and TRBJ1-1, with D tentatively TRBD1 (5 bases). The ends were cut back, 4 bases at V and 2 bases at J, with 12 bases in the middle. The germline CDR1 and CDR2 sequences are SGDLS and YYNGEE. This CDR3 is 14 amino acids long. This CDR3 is CASSISRGNTEAFF. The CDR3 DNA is TGTGCCAGCAGCATAAGTAGGGGAAACACTGAAGCTTTCTTT.